One and the same sample provided the 30 T cell receptor beta chains below, sequenced in a study of T cell repertoires in cytomegalovirus infection. MiXCR was run by TCRdb on the reads, yielding one entry per CDR3 protein. This sample has fewer than 350,000 distinct CDR3 sequences, with more than 8% found just once. What was sequenced was PBMCs. These receptors were taken from a human donor in good health (CMV status not recorded). Some clones in this sample may be carry-over from other donors' samples.

This clonotype was observed a few times. In DNA, the CDR3 is TGTGCCAGCACCAGAAAAATGACAGTTGAAGCTTTCTTT. It is translated as CASTRKMTVEAFF. The rearrangement joins TRBV2 to TRBJ1-1; D possibly corresponds to TRBD1 (5 bases). The V end lost 7 bases, the J end lost 7 bases, and 16 bases lay between the germline ends. CDR1 and CDR2 (germline): SNHLY, FYNNEI. The CDR3 has 13 residues.

This clonotype was seen repeatedly, ten times or more. This rearrangement joins TRBV7-9 to TRBJ1-4, with 8 bases lining up with TRBD1. The V and J ends lost 5 bases and 5 bases, in that order; junction bases with no gene match: 7. This CDR3 contains 15 residues. The germline V gene encodes CDR1 SEHNR and CDR2 FQNEAQ (reference sequence). The CDR3 loop reads CASSAGQGTNEKLFF. CDR3 nucleotides: TGTGCCAGCAGCGCCGGACAGGGAACAAATGAAAAACTGTTTTTT. The full variable domain, with the rest looked up from reference TRBV7-9 and TRBJ1-4, is DTGVSQNPRHKITKRGQNVTFRCDPISEHNRLYWYRQTLGQGPEFLTYFQNEAQLEKSRLLSDRFSAERPKGSFSTLEIQRTEQGDSAMYLCASSAGQGTNEKLFFGSGTQLSVL.

The chain carries TRBV5-6 and TRBJ2-7; TRBD2 might be the D (5 bases). V was clipped by 4 bases and J by 2 bases, with 16 bases between them. This CDR3 region has 15 residues. Germline V lookup: CDR1 SGHDT, CDR2 YYEEEE. Written as DNA, the CDR3 is TGTGCCAGCAGCCCGACAATGAGCGGAACCTACGAGCAGTACTTC. This codes for CASSPTMSGTYEQYF.

This clonotype was seen a handful of times. The chain combines TRBV7-2 with TRBJ2-1; perhaps TRBD1 as D (5 bases). The V end lost 1 base, the J end lost 7 bases, and 17 bases lay between the germline ends. There are 16 residues in the CDR3. Germline values: CDR1 SGHTA, CDR2 FQGNSA. The CDR3 here is CASSLEGWGARNEQFF. CDR3 nucleotides: TGTGCCAGCAGCTTAGAGGGGTGGGGCGCGAGGAATGAGCAGTTCTTC.

The chain is built from TRBV5-6 and TRBJ1-1; perhaps TRBD1 as D (5 bases). V lost 2 bases and J lost 3, with 17 bases in between. Germline values: CDR1 SGHDT, CDR2 YYEEEE. The CDR3 is 16 amino acids. The CDR3 nucleotides are TGTGCCAGCAGCTTACTCTCCATTCCAGGGCACACTGAAGCTTTCTTT. It codes for CASSLLSIPGHTEAFF. The whole variable domain, filled in from reference TRBV5-6 and TRBJ1-1, reads DAGVTQSPTHLIKTRGQQVTLRCSPKSGHDTVSWYQQALGQGPQFIFQYYEEEERQRGNFPDRFSGHQFPNYSSELNVNALLLGDSALYLCASSLLSIPGHTEAFFGQGTRLTVV.

The table lists this clonotype with a few counts. V usage is TRBV15 and J usage is TRBJ2-5; D remains ambiguous. Per the germline V gene, CDR1 is LNHNV and CDR2 is YYDKDF (reference sequence). The CDR3 loop spans 15 amino acids. V gave up 0 bases and J gave up 1 base, with 9 bases separating them. DNA for the CDR3: TGTGCCACCAGCAGAGAAAGGAAACCCCAAGAGACCCAGTACTTC. Protein product: CATSRERKPQETQYF.

The chain couples TRBV20-1 to TRBJ2-7; no clear D gene. V gave up 0 bases and J gave up 2 bases, with 11 bases separating them. The CDR3 covers 14 residues. Germline CDR1 DFQATT, CDR2 SNEGSKA (reference sequence). DNA for the CDR3: TGCAGTGCTAGAGATCCTACCTTGGCCTACGAGCAGTACTTC. Protein product: CSARDPTLAYEQYF.

The chain combines TRBV27 with TRBJ2-7; the D gene is possibly TRBD1 (6 bases). The CDR3 is 14 residues long. Germline V lookup: CDR1 MNHEY, CDR2 SMNVEV (reference sequence). Trimming left V 3 bases short and J 0 bases short, with 9 bases between. The DNA for the CDR3 is TGTGCCAGCAGTTTTGACAGGACCTCCTACGAGCAGTACTTC. This sequence encodes CASSFDRTSYEQYF.

There are many counts of this clonotype. The chain joins TRBV7-8 to TRBJ2-7; D is perhaps TRBD1 (5 bases). The germline V gene encodes CDR1 SGHVS and CDR2 FQNEAQ. The length of the CDR3 is 13 residues. Between the trimmed V and J ends, which lost 5 bases and 6 bases, there was a span of 14 bases. CDR3 residues: CASSPGSRAEQYF. The CDR3 DNA reads as TGTGCCAGCAGCCCCGGGTCCAGGGCCGAGCAGTACTTC.

The chain uses TRBV7-2 and TRBJ1-6; D call uncertain. Trimming left V 1 base short and J 6 bases short, with 13 bases between. The CDR3 consists of 16 residues. CDR1 and CDR2 from the germline V gene are SGHTA and FQGNSA. In nucleotides, the CDR3 is TGTGCCAGCAGCTTAGTGACCGCAGGACCTAATTCACCCCTCCACTTT. Encoded protein: CASSLVTAGPNSPLHF.

CDR3 protein: CASSFPGLRETQYF. CDR3 nucleotides: TGTGCCAGCAGCTTCCCCGGGTTGAGAGAGACCCAGTACTTC. The chain uses TRBV7-6 and TRBJ2-5; D uncertain. V dropped 3 bases and J dropped 4 bases, with 12 bases sitting between them. CDR3 length: 14 amino acids. Per the germline V gene, CDR1 is SGHVS and CDR2 is FNYEAQ.

This clonotype occurred many times. V and J are TRBV12-3 or TRBV12-4 and TRBJ1-1, with D tentatively TRBD1 (6 bases). V lost 5 bases and J 11 bases, leaving 21 bases between the germline ends. CDR3 length: 14 residues. CDR3 nucleotides: TGTGCCAGCAGTCTGAATTTTGACAGGCGGAAGGCTTTCTTT. Translation: CASSLNFDRRKAFF.

The chain recombines TRBV20-1 with TRBJ2-5; perhaps TRBD1 as D (5 bases). The length of the CDR3 is 16 residues. CDR1 and CDR2 from the germline V gene are DFQATT and SNEGSKA (reference sequence). Trimming removed 1 base at V and 2 bases at J, with 17 bases between. CDR3 loop: CSARGGPRSLQETQYF. CDR3 nucleotides: TGCAGTGCTAGAGGGGGCCCGCGATCTTTACAAGAGACCCAGTACTTC.

This clonotype was picked up many times. The chain couples TRBV5-6 to TRBJ1-1, with TRBD1 identical over 7 bases. In germline, CDR1 is SGHDT, CDR2 YYEEEE. This CDR3 is 15 amino acids long. With 4 bases clipped from V and 4 bases from J, the junction kept 10 bases outside the gene matches. The CDR3 sequence: CASSPWGDSFTEAFF. The CDR3 DNA reads TGTGCCAGCAGCCCCTGGGGGGACAGTTTCACTGAAGCTTTCTTT. The full variable domain, its missing parts supplied by reference TRBV5-6 and TRBJ1-1, is DAGVTQSPTHLIKTRGQQVTLRCSPKSGHDTVSWYQQALGQGPQFIFQYYEEEERQRGNFPDRFSGHQFPNYSSELNVNALLLGDSALYLCASSPWGDSFTEAFFGQGTRLTVV.

The sample holds a few counts of this clonotype. The CDR3 here is CASSDRGQRVEAFF. DNA for the CDR3: TGTGCCAGCAGTGATAGGGGACAGCGAGTTGAAGCTTTCTTT. The rearrangement uses TRBV6-1 and TRBJ1-1; 7 bases align to TRBD1. CDR3 length: 14 amino acids. CDR1 is MNHNS, CDR2 SASEGT, per germline. The junction had 8 bases not matched to a gene; V was cut back by 3 bases and J by 7 bases.

At least ten counts were recorded for this clonotype. The rearrangement joins TRBV7-3 to TRBJ2-3; 9 bases are shared with TRBD2. Trimming cost V 3 bases and J 0 bases; bases outside gene matches: 10. The CDR3 runs to 18 residues. The germline V gene encodes CDR1 SGHTA and CDR2 FQGTGA. The CDR3 coding sequence is TGTGCCAGCAGCTTTGTTCCTAGCGGGGTGCTTAGCACAGATACGCAGTATTTT. Protein sequence: CASSFVPSGVLSTDTQYF.

This clonotype was seen many times. This chain joins TRBV12-3 or TRBV12-4 and TRBJ2-2, with D tentatively TRBD1 (5 bases). Deletions cut 3 bases from V and 1 base from J, with 12 bases between. The CDR3 length is 16 residues. The CDR3 here is CASSLWQGLNTGELFF. The DNA of the CDR3 is TGTGCCAGCAGTTTGTGGCAGGGTCTGAACACCGGGGAGCTGTTTTTT.

The V call is TRBV4-3, the J call TRBJ2-1, with 9 bases aligning to TRBD2. Germline trimming cut 0 bases from V and 9 bases from J; bases unmatched to any gene: 15. CDR3 length: 18 residues. Germline CDR1 and CDR2: LGHNA and YSLEER. CDR3 nucleotides: TGCGCCAGCAGCCAAGACGGAATAGCGGGAGCAAAGGCGATTGAGCAGTTCTTC. It translates to CASSQDGIAGAKAIEQFF.

The chain links TRBV10-3 to TRBJ2-3; D is unclear. The CDR3 extends over 14 amino acids. The V and J ends lost 10 bases and 6 bases respectively, with 20 bases between them. CDR1 is ENHRY, CDR2 SYGVKD, per germline. CDR3 in DNA: TGTGCCACCCGAGGCTCCCCTTTTGAGGATACGCAGTATTTT. Encoded protein: CATRGSPFEDTQYF.

The rearrangement uses TRBV12-3 or TRBV12-4 and TRBJ2-7, with TRBD1 matching 7 bases. Germline trimming cut 6 bases from V and 3 bases from J; bases unmatched to any gene: 14. The CDR3 consists of 16 residues. CDR3 in amino acids: CASSHPRDSLDYEQYF. The CDR3 region has the DNA TGTGCCAGCAGCCACCCCCGGGACAGCCTAGACTACGAGCAGTACTTC.

In this sample, this clonotype turned up many times. The chain joins TRBV7-9 to TRBJ2-1; 11 bases map to TRBD1. J was trimmed by 8 bases and V by 5 bases; bases with no gene match: 8. The CDR3 runs to 15 residues. CDR1 and CDR2 from the germline V gene are SEHNR and FQNEAQ (reference sequence). CDR3 amino acids: CASSPRTGGEYEQFF. CDR3 in DNA: TGTGCCAGCAGCCCCCGGACAGGGGGCGAATATGAGCAGTTCTTC.

This clonotype came up many times. The chain couples TRBV12-3 or TRBV12-4 to TRBJ1-1; D not certain. Deletions cut 2 bases from V and 7 bases from J, with 5 bases between. The CDR3 has 11 amino acids. The CDR3 reads CASSLKVEAFF. The CDR3 DNA is TGTGCCAGCAGTTTAAAGGTTGAAGCTTTCTTT.

Comment on this clonotype: A much more abundant neighbour one base away suggests this may be a read error. The V call is TRBV25-1, the J call TRBJ2-7, with D tentatively TRBD1 (5 bases). V lost 2 bases and J 0 bases, leaving 11 bases between the germline ends. This CDR3 spans 15 amino acids. Germline CDR1 is MGHDK and CDR2 is SYGVNS. The CDR3 here is CASSEASRDSYEQYF. The CDR3, as DNA: TGTGCCAGCAGTGAAGCTTCCAGGGACTCCTACGAGCAGTACTTC.

This clonotype occurred many times. V gene TRBV25-1 combines with J gene TRBJ1-2; 7 bases are a match to TRBD1. V shed 5 bases, J shed 2 bases, and the junction held 8 bases outside the gene matches. This CDR3 comprises 15 residues. Germline V lookup: CDR1 MGHDK, CDR2 SYGVNS. The CDR3 DNA is TGTGCCAGCAGTAAAACGACAGGGTCAAACTATGGCTACACCTTC. Its translation: CASSKTTGSNYGYTF.

The chain couples TRBV12-5 to TRBJ1-2, with 9 bases identical to TRBD1. Germline CDR1 is LGHNT and CDR2 is FRNRAP. The CDR3 is 18 residues long. Trimming removed 0 bases from V and 6 bases from J; junction bases left unmatched: 14. CDR3 DNA: TGTGCTAGTGGTTTGGTGAAGACAGGGGGTACCCCGCATGATGGCTACACCTTC. Its protein is CASGLVKTGGTPHDGYTF.

This clonotype was recorded at least ten times. This chain joins TRBV7-2 and TRBJ1-6; D not certain. Germline CDR1 is SGHTA and CDR2 is FQGNSA. Deletions cut 1 base from V and 10 bases from J, with 14 bases between. The CDR3 is made up of 15 amino acids. The CDR3 DNA reads TGTGCCAGCAGCTTAGACGCCGGCCGTGGGTCACCCCTCCACTTT. This encodes CASSLDAGRGSPLHF.

V usage is TRBV27 and J usage is TRBJ1-2, with 8 nucleotides matching TRBD1. The junction had 7 bases not matched to a gene; V was cut back by 0 bases and J by 4 bases. The CDR3 runs 16 residues. Germline loops: CDR1 MNHEY, CDR2 SMNVEV (reference sequence). CDR3 loop: CASSLSVGTGRYGYTF. The CDR3 DNA sequence: TGTGCCAGCAGTTTATCTGTAGGGACAGGACGCTATGGCTACACCTTC.

V usage is TRBV30 and J usage is TRBJ2-3; D gene ambiguous. With 4 bases removed from V and 2 bases from J, the gap between germline ends came to 10 bases. From germline, CDR1 is GTSNPN and CDR2 SVGIG (reference sequence). This CDR3 has 13 residues. The CDR3 spells CAWNVGITDTQYF. The CDR3 coding sequence is TGTGCCTGGAACGTTGGGATCACAGATACGCAGTATTTT. The complete variable domain, with remaining parts taken from reference TRBV30 and TRBJ2-3, reads SQTIHQWPATLVQPVGSPLSLECTVEGTSNPNLYWYRQAAGRGLQLLFYSVGIGQISSEVPQNLSASRPQDRQFILSSKKLLLSDSGFYLCAWNVGITDTQYFGPGTRLTVL.

This clonotype came up many times. The CDR3 sequence: CASSLEVFRGDTQYF. CDR3 DNA: TGTGCCAGCAGCTTAGAGGTCTTCAGGGGAGATACGCAGTATTTT. V is TRBV7-2 and J is TRBJ2-3; tentative D call: TRBD1 (6 bases). Germline CDR1 is SGHTA and CDR2 is FQGNSA. Trimming stripped 1 base from V and 5 bases from J, with 13 bases between. CDR3 length: 15 residues.

This clonotype was counted between two and nine times. The chain combines TRBV7-3 with TRBJ2-1, with 7 bases matching TRBD2. Germline V gene sequence: CDR1 SGHTA, CDR2 FQGTGA. The CDR3 totals 15 residues. Trimming removed 5 bases from V and 6 bases from J; junction bases left unmatched: 10. For the CDR3, the DNA is TGTGCCAGCAGCACCCAAGAGGGACTAAGCAATGAGCAGTTCTTC. Translation gives CASSTQEGLSNEQFF.